This T cell receptor beta chain was recovered during a study of T cell responses to AZD1222 COVID-19 vaccine. Assay used: immunoSEQ multiplex PCR; TCRdb lists only in-frame clones, some missing. The table shows nearly 110,000 clones, with roughly 89% occurring only once. There are 13 residues in the CDR3. V gave up 7 bases and J gave up 5 bases, with 14 bases separating them. CDR1 is SNHLY and CDR2 is FYNNEI in the germline V gene. The specimen comprised peripheral blood, sampled on day 0 of AZD1222 vaccination. The sequence derives from an adult in good health. The genes are TRBV2 and TRBJ1-2, with D possibly matching TRBD1 (6 bases). The chain's CDR3 is CASKRTEEYGYTF. DNA of the CDR3: TGTGCCAGCAAAAGGACAGAAGAGTATGGCTACACCTTC.